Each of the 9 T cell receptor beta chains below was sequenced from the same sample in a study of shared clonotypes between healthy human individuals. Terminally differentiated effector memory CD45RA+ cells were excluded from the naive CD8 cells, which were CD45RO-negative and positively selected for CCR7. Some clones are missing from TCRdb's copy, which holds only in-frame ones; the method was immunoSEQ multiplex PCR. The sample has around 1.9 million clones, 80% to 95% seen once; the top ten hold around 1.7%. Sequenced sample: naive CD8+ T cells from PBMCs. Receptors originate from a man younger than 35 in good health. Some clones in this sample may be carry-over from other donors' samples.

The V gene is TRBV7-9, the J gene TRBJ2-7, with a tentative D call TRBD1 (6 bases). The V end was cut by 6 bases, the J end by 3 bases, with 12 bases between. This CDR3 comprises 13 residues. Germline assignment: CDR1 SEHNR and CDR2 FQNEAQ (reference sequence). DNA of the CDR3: TGTGCCAGCAGTCAACAGGGAGACTACGAGCAGTACTTC. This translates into CASSQQGDYEQYF.

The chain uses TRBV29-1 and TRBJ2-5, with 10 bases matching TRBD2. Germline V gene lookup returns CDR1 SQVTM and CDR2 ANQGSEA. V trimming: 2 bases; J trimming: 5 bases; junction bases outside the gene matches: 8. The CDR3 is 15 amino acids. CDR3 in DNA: TGCAGCGTTGAAAGGGCTAGCGGGAGCCGTGAGACCCAGTACTTC. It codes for CSVERASGSRETQYF.

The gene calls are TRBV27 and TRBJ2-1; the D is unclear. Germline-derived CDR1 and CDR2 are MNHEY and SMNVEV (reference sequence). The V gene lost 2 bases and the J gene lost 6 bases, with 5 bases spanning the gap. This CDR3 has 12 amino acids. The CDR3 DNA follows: TGTGCCAGCAGTTTAAAGGTCAATGAGCAGTTCTTC. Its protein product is CASSLKVNEQFF.

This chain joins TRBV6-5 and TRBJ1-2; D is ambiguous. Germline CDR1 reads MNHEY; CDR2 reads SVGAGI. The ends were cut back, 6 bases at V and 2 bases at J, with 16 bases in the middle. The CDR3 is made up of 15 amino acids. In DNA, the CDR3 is TGTGCCAGCAGAAGAGGACTTTCCGAAAACTATGGCTACACCTTC. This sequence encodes CASRRGLSENYGYTF.

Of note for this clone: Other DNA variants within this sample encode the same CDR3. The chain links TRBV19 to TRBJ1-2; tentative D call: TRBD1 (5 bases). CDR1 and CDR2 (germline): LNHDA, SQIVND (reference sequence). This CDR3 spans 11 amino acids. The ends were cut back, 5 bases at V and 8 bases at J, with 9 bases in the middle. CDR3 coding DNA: TGTGCCAGTAGTCCCGGGGGGGGCTACACCTTC. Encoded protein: CASSPGGGYTF.

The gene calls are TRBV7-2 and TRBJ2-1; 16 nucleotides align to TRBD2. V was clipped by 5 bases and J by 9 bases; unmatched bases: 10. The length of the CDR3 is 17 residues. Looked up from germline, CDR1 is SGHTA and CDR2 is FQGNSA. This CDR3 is CASSARPGLAGGTEQFF. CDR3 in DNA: TGTGCCAGCAGCGCGAGGCCGGGACTAGCGGGAGGGACTGAGCAGTTCTTC.

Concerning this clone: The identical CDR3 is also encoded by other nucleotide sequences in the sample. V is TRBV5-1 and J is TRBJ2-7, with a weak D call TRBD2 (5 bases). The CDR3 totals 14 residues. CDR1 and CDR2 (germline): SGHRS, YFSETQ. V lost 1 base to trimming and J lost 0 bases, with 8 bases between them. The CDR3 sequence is CASSLSGSSYEQYF. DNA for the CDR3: TGCGCCAGCAGCTTGAGCGGTAGCTCCTACGAGCAGTACTTC.

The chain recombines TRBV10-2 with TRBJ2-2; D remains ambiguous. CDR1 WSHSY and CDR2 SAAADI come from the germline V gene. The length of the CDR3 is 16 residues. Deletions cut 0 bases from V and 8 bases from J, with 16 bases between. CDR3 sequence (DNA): TGCGCCAGCAGTGAGTCGATAGGACCGCCTTCGGGGGAGCTGTTTTTT. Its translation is CASSESIGPPSGELFF.

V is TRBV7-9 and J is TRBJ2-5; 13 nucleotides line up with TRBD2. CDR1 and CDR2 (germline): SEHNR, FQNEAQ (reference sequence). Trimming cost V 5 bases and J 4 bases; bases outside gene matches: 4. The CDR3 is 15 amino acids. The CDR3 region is CASSRTSGSGETQYF. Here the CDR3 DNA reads TGTGCCAGCAGCCGGACTAGCGGGAGTGGAGAGACCCAGTACTTC.